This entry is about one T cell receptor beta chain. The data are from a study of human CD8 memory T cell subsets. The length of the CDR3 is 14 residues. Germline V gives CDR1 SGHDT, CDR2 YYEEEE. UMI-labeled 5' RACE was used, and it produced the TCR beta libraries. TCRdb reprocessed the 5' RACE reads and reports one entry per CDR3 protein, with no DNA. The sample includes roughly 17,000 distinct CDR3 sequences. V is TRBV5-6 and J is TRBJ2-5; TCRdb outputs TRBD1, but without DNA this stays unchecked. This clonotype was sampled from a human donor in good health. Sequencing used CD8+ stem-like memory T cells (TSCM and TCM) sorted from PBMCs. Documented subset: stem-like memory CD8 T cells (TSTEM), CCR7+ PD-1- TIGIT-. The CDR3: CASSRWTGQETQYF.